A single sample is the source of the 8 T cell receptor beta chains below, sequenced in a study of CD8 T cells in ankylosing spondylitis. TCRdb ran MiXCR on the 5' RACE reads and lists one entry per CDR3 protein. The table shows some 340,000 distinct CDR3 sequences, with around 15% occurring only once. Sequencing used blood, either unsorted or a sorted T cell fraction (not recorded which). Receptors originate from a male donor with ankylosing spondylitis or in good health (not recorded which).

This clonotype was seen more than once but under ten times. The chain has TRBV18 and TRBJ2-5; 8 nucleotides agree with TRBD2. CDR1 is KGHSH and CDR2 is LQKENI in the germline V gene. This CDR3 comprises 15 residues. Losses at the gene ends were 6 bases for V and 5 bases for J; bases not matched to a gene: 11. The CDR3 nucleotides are TGTGCCAGCTCCTCATCGGGAGGGGGTAAGGAGACCCAGTACTTC. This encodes CASSSSGGGKETQYF. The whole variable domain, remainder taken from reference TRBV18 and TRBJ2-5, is NAGVMQNPRHLVRRRGQEARLRCSPMKGHSHVYWYRQLPEEGLKFMVYLQKENIIDESGMPKERFSAEFPKEGPSILRIQQVVRGDSAAYFCASSSSGGGKETQYFGPGTRLLVL.

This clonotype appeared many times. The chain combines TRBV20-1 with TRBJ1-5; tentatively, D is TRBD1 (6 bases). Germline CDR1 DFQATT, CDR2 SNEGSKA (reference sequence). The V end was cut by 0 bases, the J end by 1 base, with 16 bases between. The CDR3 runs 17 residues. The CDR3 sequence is CSARDLGGGGSNQPQHF. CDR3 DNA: TGCAGTGCTAGAGATTTGGGTGGAGGGGGAAGCAATCAGCCCCAGCATTTT.

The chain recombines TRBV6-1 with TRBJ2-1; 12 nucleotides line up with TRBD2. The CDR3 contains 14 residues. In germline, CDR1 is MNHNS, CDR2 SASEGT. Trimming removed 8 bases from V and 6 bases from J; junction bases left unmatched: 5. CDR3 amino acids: CASRGTSGLNEQFF. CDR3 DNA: TGTGCCAGCCGTGGGACTAGCGGGCTCAATGAGCAGTTCTTC.

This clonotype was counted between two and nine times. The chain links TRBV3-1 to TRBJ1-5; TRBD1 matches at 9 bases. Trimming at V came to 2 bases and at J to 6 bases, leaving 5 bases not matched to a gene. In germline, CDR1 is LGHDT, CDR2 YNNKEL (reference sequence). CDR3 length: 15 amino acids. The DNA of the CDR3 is TGTGCCAGCAGCCAAACACAGGGGGCTTTTCAGCCCCAGCATTTT. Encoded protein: CASSQTQGAFQPQHF.

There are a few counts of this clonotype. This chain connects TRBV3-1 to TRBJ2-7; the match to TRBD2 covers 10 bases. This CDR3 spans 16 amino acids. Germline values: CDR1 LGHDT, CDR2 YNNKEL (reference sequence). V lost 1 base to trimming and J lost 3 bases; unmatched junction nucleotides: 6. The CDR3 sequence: CASSQVRASGSYEQYF. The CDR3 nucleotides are TGTGCCAGCAGCCAAGTACGGGCTAGCGGGAGCTACGAGCAGTACTTC.

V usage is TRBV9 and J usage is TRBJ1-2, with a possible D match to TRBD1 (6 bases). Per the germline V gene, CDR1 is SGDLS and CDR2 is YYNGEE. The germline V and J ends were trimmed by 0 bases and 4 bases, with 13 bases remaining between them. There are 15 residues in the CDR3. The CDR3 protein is CASSVATGQPYGYTF. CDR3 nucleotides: TGTGCCAGCAGCGTAGCGACCGGACAGCCCTATGGCTACACCTTC.

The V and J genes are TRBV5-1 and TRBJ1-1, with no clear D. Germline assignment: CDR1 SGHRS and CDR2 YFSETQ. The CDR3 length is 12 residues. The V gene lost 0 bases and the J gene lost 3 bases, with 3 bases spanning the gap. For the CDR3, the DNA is TGCGCCAGCAGCTTGGGCCACACTGAAGCTTTCTTT. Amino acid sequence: CASSLGHTEAFF.

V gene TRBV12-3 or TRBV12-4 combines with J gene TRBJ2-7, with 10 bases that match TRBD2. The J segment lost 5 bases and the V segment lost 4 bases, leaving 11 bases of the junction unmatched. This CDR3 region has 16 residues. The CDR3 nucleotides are TGTGCCAGCAGTTCCCAGAAGGTAGCGGGAGGTAACGAGCAGTACTTC. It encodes CASSSQKVAGGNEQYF.